This T cell receptor beta chain was obtained from a study of T-cell memory formation after mild COVID-19. Trimming pared 3 bases from V and 0 bases from J, leaving 2 bases between. CDR1 is SGHTA and CDR2 is FQGNSA in the germline V gene. The CDR3 contains 12 residues. This clonotype appeared many times. Its matching antigen is unknown. The study's findings and limits: CD4/CD8 balance held among clones contracting day 15 to 85, and later expanders leaned CD4+.

One entry per CDR3 protein results from TCRdb running MiXCR on the 5' RACE reads. The sample has 260,000 or so distinct CDR3 sequences, over 15% seen once. The sample was PBMCs or a T cell subset sorted from them (not recorded which). The source of this sequence is a man between 18 and 29 years old who had mild COVID-19 (a few samples of this study predate the infection). Cell type and time point are not known. The chain couples TRBV7-2 to TRBJ1-1; D remains unclear. CDR3 residues: CASSFLNTEAFF. The CDR3 nucleotides read TGTGCCAGCAGCTTTTTGAACACTGAAGCTTTCTTT.